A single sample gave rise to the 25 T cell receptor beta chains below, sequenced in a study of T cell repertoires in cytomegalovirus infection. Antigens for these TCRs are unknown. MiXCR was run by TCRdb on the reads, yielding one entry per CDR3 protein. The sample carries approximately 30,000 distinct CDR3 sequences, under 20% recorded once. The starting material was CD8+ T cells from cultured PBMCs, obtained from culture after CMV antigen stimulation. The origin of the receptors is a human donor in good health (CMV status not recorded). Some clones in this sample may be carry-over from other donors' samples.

The CDR3 bases are TGTGCCAGCAGCCCCCGTAGGGGCACCAATCAGCCCCAGCATTTT. Translation gives CASSPRRGTNQPQHF. The rearrangement uses TRBV7-8 and TRBJ1-5; D is possibly TRBD1 (5 bases). Germline V gives CDR1 SGHVS, CDR2 FQNEAQ. Trimming removed 5 bases at V and 3 bases at J, with 14 bases between. CDR3 length: 15 amino acids.

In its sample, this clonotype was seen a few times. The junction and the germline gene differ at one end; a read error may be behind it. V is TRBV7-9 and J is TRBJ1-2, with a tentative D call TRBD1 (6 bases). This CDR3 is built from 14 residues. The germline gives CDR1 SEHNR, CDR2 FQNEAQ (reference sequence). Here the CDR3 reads CDSSDTGISVGYTF. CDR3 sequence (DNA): TGTGACAGCAGCGATACAGGGATTTCCGTCGGCTACACCTTC.

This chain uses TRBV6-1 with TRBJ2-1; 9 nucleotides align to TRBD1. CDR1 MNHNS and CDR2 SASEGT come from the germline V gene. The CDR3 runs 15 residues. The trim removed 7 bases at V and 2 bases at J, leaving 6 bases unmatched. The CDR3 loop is CASTGGQGTYNEQFF. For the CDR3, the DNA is TGTGCCAGCACTGGGGGACAGGGTACCTACAATGAGCAGTTCTTC.

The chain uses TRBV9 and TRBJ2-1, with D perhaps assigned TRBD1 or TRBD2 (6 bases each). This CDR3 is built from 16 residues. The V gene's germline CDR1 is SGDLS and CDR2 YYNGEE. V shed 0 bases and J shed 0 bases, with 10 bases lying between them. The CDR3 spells CASSVGGGSSYNEQFF. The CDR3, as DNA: TGTGCCAGCAGCGTAGGAGGGGGGAGCTCCTACAATGAGCAGTTCTTC.

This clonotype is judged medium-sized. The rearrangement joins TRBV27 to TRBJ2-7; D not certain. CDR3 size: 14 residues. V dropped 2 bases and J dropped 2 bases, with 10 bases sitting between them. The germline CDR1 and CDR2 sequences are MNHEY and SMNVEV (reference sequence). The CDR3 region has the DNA TGTGCCAGCAGTTTAAGTTCGGGCCCCTACGAGCAGTACTTC. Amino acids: CASSLSSGPYEQYF.

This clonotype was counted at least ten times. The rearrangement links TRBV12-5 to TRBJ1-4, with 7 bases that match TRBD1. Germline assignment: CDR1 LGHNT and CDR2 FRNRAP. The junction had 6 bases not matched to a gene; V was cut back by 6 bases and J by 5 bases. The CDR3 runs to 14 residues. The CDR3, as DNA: TGTGCTAGTGGGACCCCAGGGGGGAATGAAAAACTGTTTTTT. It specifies CASGTPGGNEKLFF.

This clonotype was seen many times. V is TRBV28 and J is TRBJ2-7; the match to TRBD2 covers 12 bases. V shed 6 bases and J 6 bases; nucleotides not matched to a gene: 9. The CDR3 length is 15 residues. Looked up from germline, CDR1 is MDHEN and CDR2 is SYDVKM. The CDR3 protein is CASRPTSGRPGEQYF. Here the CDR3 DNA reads TGTGCCAGCAGACCTACTAGCGGGAGGCCGGGCGAGCAGTACTTC. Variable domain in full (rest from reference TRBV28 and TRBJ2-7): DVKVTQSSRYLVKRTGEKVFLECVQDMDHENMFWYRQDPGLGLRLIYFSYDVKMKEKGDIPEGYSVSREKKERFSLILESASTNQTSMYLCASRPTSGRPGEQYFGPGTRLTVT.

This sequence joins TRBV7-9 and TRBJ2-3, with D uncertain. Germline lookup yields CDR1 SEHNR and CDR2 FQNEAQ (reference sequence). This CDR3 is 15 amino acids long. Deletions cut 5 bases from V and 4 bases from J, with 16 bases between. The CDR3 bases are TGTGCCAGCAGCCCTCCCGCCCCGAGGTCAGATACGCAGTATTTT. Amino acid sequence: CASSPPAPRSDTQYF.

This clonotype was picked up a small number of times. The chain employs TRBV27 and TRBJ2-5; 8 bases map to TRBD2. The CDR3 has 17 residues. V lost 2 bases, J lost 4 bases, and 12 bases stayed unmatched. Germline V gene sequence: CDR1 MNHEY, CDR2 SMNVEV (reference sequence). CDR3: CASSLKGGAGAGETQYF. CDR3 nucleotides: TGTGCCAGCAGTTTAAAGGGGGGAGCGGGGGCGGGAGAGACCCAGTACTTC.

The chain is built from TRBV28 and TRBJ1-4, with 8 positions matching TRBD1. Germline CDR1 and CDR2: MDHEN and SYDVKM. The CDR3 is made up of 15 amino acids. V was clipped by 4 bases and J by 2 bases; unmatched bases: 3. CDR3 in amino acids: CASSSTGGTNEKLFF. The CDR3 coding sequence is TGTGCCAGCAGTTCTACAGGGGGGACTAATGAAAAACTGTTTTTT.

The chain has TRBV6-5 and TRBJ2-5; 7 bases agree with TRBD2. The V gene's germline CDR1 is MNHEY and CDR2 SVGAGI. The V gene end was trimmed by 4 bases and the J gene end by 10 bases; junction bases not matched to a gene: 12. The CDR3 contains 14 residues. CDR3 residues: CASSSPSGAHNQYF. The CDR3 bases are TGTGCCAGCAGTTCGCCCAGCGGGGCCCACAACCAGTACTTC.

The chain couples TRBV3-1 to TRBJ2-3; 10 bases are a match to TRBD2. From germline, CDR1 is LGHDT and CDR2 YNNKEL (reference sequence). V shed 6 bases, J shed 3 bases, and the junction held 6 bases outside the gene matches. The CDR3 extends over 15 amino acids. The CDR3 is CASSDELAGTDTQYF. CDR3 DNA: TGTGCCAGCAGTGATGAACTAGCGGGGACAGATACGCAGTATTTT.

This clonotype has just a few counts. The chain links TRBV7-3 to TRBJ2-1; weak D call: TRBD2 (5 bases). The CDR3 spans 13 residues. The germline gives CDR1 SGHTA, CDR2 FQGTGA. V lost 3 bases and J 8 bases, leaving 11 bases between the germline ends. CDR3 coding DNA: TGTGCCAGCAGCTTTACTAGTAACCATGAGCAGTTCTTC. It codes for CASSFTSNHEQFF. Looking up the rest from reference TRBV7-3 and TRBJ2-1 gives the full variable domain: GAGVSQTPSNKVTEKGKYVELRCDPISGHTALYWYRQSLGQGPEFLIYFQGTGAADDSGLPNDRFFAVRPEGSVSTLKIQRTERGDSAVYLCASSFTSNHEQFFGPGTRLTVL.

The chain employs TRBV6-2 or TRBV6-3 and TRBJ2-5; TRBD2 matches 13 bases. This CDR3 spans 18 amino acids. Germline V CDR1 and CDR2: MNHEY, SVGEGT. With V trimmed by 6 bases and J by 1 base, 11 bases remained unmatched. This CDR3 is CASSEGLAGDLSQETQYF. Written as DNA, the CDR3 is TGTGCCAGCAGCGAAGGACTAGCGGGGGACCTCAGCCAAGAGACCCAGTACTTC.

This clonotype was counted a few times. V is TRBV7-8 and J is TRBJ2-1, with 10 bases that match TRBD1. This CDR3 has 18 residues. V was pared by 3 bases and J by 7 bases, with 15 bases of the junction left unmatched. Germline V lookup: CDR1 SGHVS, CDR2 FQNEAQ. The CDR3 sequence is CASSFYTGTGVQRNEQFF. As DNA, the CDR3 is TGTGCCAGCAGCTTCTATACCGGGACAGGGGTACAAAGGAATGAGCAGTTCTTC.

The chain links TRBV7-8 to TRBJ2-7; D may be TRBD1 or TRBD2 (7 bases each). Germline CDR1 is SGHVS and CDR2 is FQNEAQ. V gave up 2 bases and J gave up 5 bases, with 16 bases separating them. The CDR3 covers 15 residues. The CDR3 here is CASSLRGGGGDEQYF. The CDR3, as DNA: TGTGCCAGCAGCTTACGGGGAGGGGGCGGCGACGAGCAGTACTTC.

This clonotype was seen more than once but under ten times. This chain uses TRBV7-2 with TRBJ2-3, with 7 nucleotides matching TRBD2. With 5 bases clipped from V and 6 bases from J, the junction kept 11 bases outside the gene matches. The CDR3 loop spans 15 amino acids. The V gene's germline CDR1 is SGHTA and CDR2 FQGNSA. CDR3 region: CASSPWGGYRDTQYF. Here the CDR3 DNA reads TGTGCCAGCAGCCCCTGGGGGGGGTACCGGGATACGCAGTATTTT.

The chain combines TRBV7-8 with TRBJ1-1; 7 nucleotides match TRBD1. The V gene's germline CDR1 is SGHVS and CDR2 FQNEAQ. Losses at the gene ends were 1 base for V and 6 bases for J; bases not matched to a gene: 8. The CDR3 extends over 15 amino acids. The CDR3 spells CASSLGVAGGSEAFF. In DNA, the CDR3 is TGTGCCAGCAGCTTAGGGGTGGCAGGGGGGTCTGAAGCTTTCTTT.

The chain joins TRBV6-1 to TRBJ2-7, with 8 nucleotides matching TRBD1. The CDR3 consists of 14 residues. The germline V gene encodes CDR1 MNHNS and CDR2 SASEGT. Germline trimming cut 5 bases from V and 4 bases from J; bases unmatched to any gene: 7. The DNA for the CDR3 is TGTGCCAGCAGTTCCACGGACAGGGCATACGAGCAGTACTTC. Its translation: CASSSTDRAYEQYF.

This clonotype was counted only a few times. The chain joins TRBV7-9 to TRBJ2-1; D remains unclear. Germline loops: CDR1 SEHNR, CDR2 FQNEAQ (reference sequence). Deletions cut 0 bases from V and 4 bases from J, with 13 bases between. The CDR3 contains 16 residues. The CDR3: CASSLAQDRRYNEQFF. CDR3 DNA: TGTGCCAGCAGCTTAGCGCAGGACCGCCGATACAATGAGCAGTTCTTC.

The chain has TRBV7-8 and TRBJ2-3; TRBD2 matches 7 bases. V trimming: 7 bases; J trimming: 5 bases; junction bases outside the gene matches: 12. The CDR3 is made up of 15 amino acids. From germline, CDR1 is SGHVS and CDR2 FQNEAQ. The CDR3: CASNTFGGGGDTQYF. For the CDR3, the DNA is TGTGCCAGCAATACTTTTGGCGGGGGTGGAGATACGCAGTATTTT.

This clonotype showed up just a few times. The CDR3 here is CASSLAGGINEQYF. CDR3 nucleotide sequence: TGTGCCAGCAGTTTAGCAGGGGGTATAAACGAGCAGTACTTC. The rearrangement links TRBV12-3 or TRBV12-4 to TRBJ2-7; D might be TRBD1 (6 bases). Deletions cut 0 bases from V and 5 bases from J, with 11 bases between. This CDR3 is 14 amino acids long.

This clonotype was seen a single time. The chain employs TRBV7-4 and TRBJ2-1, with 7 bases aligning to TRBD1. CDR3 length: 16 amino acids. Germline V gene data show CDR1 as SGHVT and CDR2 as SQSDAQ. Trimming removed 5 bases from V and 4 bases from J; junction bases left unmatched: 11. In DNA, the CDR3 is TGTGCCAGCAGCATAGGGGGTGGGACAGCATACAATGAGCAGTTCTTC. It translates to CASSIGGGTAYNEQFF.

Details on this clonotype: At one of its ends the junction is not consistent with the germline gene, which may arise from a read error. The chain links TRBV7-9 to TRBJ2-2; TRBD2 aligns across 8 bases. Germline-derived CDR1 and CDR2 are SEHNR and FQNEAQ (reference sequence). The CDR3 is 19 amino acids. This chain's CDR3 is CASSLRTSGSAWDTGEVFF. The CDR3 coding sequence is TGTGCCAGCAGCTTACGTACGAGCGGGAGCGCTTGGGACACCGGGGAGGTGTTTTTT.

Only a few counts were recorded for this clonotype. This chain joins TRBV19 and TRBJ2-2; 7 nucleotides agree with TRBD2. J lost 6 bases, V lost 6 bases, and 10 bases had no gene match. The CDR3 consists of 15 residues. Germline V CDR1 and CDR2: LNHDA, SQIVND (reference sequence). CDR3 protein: CASSRTRYESGELFF. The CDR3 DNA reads TGTGCCAGTAGCCGGACTAGATATGAGTCCGGGGAGCTGTTTTTT.